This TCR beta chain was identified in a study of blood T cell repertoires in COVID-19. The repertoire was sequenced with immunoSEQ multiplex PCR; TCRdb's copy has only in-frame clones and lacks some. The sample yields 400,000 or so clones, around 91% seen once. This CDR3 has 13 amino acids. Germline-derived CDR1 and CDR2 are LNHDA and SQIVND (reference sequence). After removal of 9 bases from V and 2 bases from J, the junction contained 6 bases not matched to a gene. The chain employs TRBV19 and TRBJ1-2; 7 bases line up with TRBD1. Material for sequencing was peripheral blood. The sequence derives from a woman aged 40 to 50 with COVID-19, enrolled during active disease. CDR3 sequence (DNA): TGTGCCAGCCATGGACAGGCGAACTATGGCTACACCTTC. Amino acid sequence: CASHGQANYGYTF.